The 27 T cell receptor beta chains below were found in one sample sequenced in a study of blood T cell repertoires in COVID-19. Some clones are missing from TCRdb's copy, which holds only in-frame ones; the method was immunoSEQ multiplex PCR. The data contain some 150,000 clones, approximately 83% of them singletons. Sequenced: peripheral blood. These receptors were obtained from a human donor in a cohort sampled during active COVID-19.

This clone was observed a handful of times. J is TRBJ2-3 and V is TRBV7-8; 8 positions agree with TRBD1. CDR1 SGHVS and CDR2 FQNEAQ come from the germline V gene. J lost 3 bases, V lost 2 bases, and 4 bases had no gene match. This CDR3 region has 15 residues. CDR3: CASSLTQGETDTQYF. The DNA for the CDR3 is TGTGCCAGCAGCTTAACACAGGGGGAGACAGATACGCAGTATTTT.

The genes are TRBV4-3 and TRBJ2-4, with D possibly being TRBD2 (5 bases). Germline V gene sequence: CDR1 LGHNA, CDR2 YSLEER. V lost 0 bases and J 1 base, leaving 10 bases between the germline ends. This CDR3 comprises 16 residues. As DNA, the CDR3 is TGCGCCAGCAGCCAAGATCGGGGAGTTGCCAAAAACATTCAGTACTTC. This sequence encodes CASSQDRGVAKNIQYF.

V is TRBV11-3 and J is TRBJ1-1; D not resolved. Trimming stripped 1 base from V and 4 bases from J, with 7 bases between. Germline V gene lookup returns CDR1 SGHNT and CDR2 YENEEA. CDR3 length: 13 residues. CDR3 DNA sequence: TGTGCCAGCAGCTTAGGGGCGAGCACTGAAGCTTTCTTT. Residues: CASSLGASTEAFF.

The chain uses TRBV7-8 and TRBJ2-2; TRBD1 matches at 7 bases. This CDR3 comprises 15 residues. J lost 0 bases, V lost 5 bases, and 3 bases had no gene match. Germline V lookup: CDR1 SGHVS, CDR2 FQNEAQ. The CDR3 sequence: CASSVTGANTGELFF. As DNA, the CDR3 is TGTGCCAGCAGCGTCACAGGGGCGAACACCGGGGAGCTGTTTTTT. Full variable domain (missing parts from reference TRBV7-8 and TRBJ2-2): GAGVSQSPRYKVAKRGQDVALRCDPISGHVSLFWYQQALGQGPEFLTYFQNEAQLDKSGLPSDRFFAERPEGSVSTLKIQRTQQEDSAVYLCASSVTGANTGELFFGEGSRLTVL.

The chain joins TRBV4-1 to TRBJ1-1; possibly TRBD1 for D (6 bases). The CDR3 is 16 amino acids. V shed 3 bases and J shed 7 bases, with 21 bases lying between them. Germline CDR1 is MGHRA and CDR2 is YSYEKL. DNA of the CDR3: TGCGCCAGCAGCCAGCTGCACGGTCCCAAGGGGGATGAAGCTTTCTTT. As protein: CASSQLHGPKGDEAFF.

Comment on this clone: Additional DNA sequences in this sample encode the identical CDR3. The V gene is TRBV11-3, the J gene TRBJ1-1, with unresolved D. The V and J ends lost 1 base and 4 bases respectively, with 10 bases between them. The length of the CDR3 is 14 residues. CDR1 SGHNT and CDR2 YENEEA come from the germline V gene. The CDR3 sequence is CASSLGPGGTEAFF. CDR3 in DNA: TGTGCCAGCAGCTTAGGCCCAGGAGGCACTGAAGCTTTCTTT.

The V and J genes are TRBV6-6 and TRBJ2-2; D ambiguous. CDR1 and CDR2 (germline): MNHNY, SVGAGI (reference sequence). The V end was cut by 2 bases, the J end by 4 bases, with 8 bases between. The CDR3 is made up of 14 amino acids. This CDR3 is CASSYLGGTGELFF. Here the CDR3 DNA reads TGTGCCAGCAGTTACCTTGGCGGCACCGGGGAGCTGTTTTTT.

This clone showed up just a few times. The chain recombines TRBV29-1 with TRBJ2-3; 10 bases map to TRBD2. The CDR3 has 14 residues. CDR1 SQVTM and CDR2 ANQGSEA come from the germline V gene. With V trimmed by 0 bases and J by 7 bases, 4 bases remained unmatched. CDR3 sequence (DNA): TGCAGCGTTGAAGATGCTAGCGGGAGTAATACGCAGTATTTT. Protein product: CSVEDASGSNTQYF.

The chain couples TRBV3-1 (or the pseudogene TRBV3-2) to TRBJ2-1, with unresolved D. The V gene lost 3 bases and the J gene lost 12 bases, with 18 bases spanning the gap. Germline V gene lookup returns CDR1 LGHDT and CDR2 YNNKEL (reference sequence). This CDR3 region has 14 residues. The CDR3 nucleotides read TGTGCCAGCAGCCACGCTAGTTCTCGCTTCGGGCAGTTCTTC. It specifies CASSHASSRFGQFF.

The chain combines TRBV27 with TRBJ2-7; D perhaps matches TRBD2 (7 bases). V gave up 2 bases and J gave up 2 bases, with 25 bases separating them. Germline V CDR1 and CDR2: MNHEY, SMNVEV (reference sequence). This CDR3 is 19 amino acids long. The CDR3: CASSLRGGGRLSLTYEQYF. For the CDR3, the DNA is TGTGCCAGCAGTTTAAGGGGGGGCGGGAGACTTTCCCTAACCTACGAGCAGTACTTC.

The J gene is TRBJ1-1, the V gene TRBV5-5; 7 nucleotides agree with TRBD1. CDR3 length: 14 residues. Germline assignment: CDR1 SGHKS and CDR2 YYEKEE (reference sequence). Trimming took 4 bases from V and 2 from J; bases not matched to a gene: 5. The CDR3 DNA reads TGTGCCAGCAGCCCGGGACAGACTAACACTGAAGCTTTCTTT. It specifies CASSPGQTNTEAFF.

The rearrangement uses TRBV2 and TRBJ1-2, with D tentatively TRBD1 (5 bases). CDR3 size: 13 residues. Germline values: CDR1 SNHLY, CDR2 FYNNEI. V was pared by 5 bases and J by 8 bases, with 15 bases between. CDR3 nucleotides: TGTGCCAGCAGTAGGGGTAGCTTAGGAGGCTACACCTTC. Translation: CASSRGSLGGYTF.

The rearrangement links TRBV28 to TRBJ2-1; 11 bases are a match to TRBD2. Germline-derived CDR1 and CDR2 are MDHEN and SYDVKM. This CDR3 contains 12 residues. The junction had 2 bases not matched to a gene; V was cut back by 6 bases and J by 10 bases. CDR3 region: CASSSSGREQFF. The CDR3 DNA follows: TGTGCCAGCAGCTCTAGCGGGAGGGAGCAGTTCTTC.

This clone was counted only a few times. V usage is TRBV27 and J usage is TRBJ2-7; D is uncertain. V was clipped by 6 bases and J by 2 bases, with 14 bases between them. This CDR3 is 14 amino acids long. Germline lookup yields CDR1 MNHEY and CDR2 SMNVEV (reference sequence). CDR3 sequence (DNA): TGTGCCAGCAGCCCCAGGCCTCCCCCCTACGAGCAGTACTTC. Protein: CASSPRPPPYEQYF.

The chain combines TRBV11-2 with TRBJ2-7; tentatively, D is TRBD2 (6 bases). CDR1 SGHAT and CDR2 FQNNGV come from the germline V gene. The V end was cut by 4 bases, the J end by 1 base, with 14 bases between. There are 15 residues in the CDR3. The CDR3 protein is CASSSSSVASYEQYF. The CDR3 coding sequence is TGTGCCAGCAGCTCATCTAGCGTAGCGTCCTACGAGCAGTACTTC.

The chain has TRBV19 and TRBJ2-2; D perhaps matches TRBD1 (6 bases). The ends were cut back, 5 bases at V and 6 bases at J, with 16 bases in the middle. Germline V CDR1 and CDR2: LNHDA, SQIVND (reference sequence). The CDR3 totals 15 residues. CDR3: CASSDRGRGAGELFF. CDR3 nucleotides: TGTGCCAGTAGTGACCGCGGCAGGGGCGCCGGGGAGCTGTTTTTT.

This clone was picked up a small number of times. V gene TRBV11-3 combines with J gene TRBJ2-1; D uncertain. V was cut by 1 base and J by 4 bases, with 5 bases left in between. The germline gives CDR1 SGHNT, CDR2 YENEEA. The CDR3 covers 13 residues. The CDR3 loop is CASSLGLYNEQFF. The CDR3 DNA reads as TGTGCCAGCAGCTTAGGTCTGTACAATGAGCAGTTCTTC.

The chain recombines TRBV24-1 with TRBJ2-2; tentative D call: TRBD2 (10 bases). Trimming took 3 bases from V and 5 from J, leaving 33 bases between them. This CDR3 has 22 amino acids. Germline lookup yields CDR1 KGHDR and CDR2 SFDVKD. Here the CDR3 reads CATSDAPGQGIEGLARTGELFF. CDR3 DNA sequence: TGTGCCACCAGTGATGCCCCGGGACAGGGAATTGAGGGACTAGCGCGAACCGGGGAGCTGTTTTTT.

The rearrangement joins TRBV18 to TRBJ2-1; 12 bases fit TRBD1. Unmatched junction bases numbered 7, after V lost 5 bases and J lost 8 bases. The CDR3 length is 15 residues. The germline CDR1 and CDR2 sequences are KGHSH and LQKENI. The CDR3 reads CASSTPGTGGHEQFF. CDR3 bases: TGTGCCAGCTCAACGCCCGGGACAGGGGGCCATGAGCAGTTCTTC.

The V call is TRBV30, the J call TRBJ2-3, with 7 bases fitting TRBD2. The CDR3 spans 15 residues. Germline V CDR1 and CDR2: GTSNPN, SVGIG (reference sequence). Trimming removed 0 bases from V and 1 base from J; junction bases left unmatched: 4. DNA for the CDR3: TGTGCCTGGAGTGTAGGCGGGAGCGGCACAGATACGCAGTATTTT. The encoded protein is CAWSVGGSGTDTQYF.

The gene calls are TRBV5-1 and TRBJ1-2; maybe TRBD1 (6 bases). From germline, CDR1 is SGHRS and CDR2 YFSETQ. This CDR3 region has 14 residues. V lost 0 bases and J lost 3, with 9 bases in between. The CDR3 spells CASSLAGDYYGYTF. Here the CDR3 DNA reads TGCGCCAGCAGCTTGGCAGGGGATTACTATGGCTACACCTTC.

This clone was detected once. The chain couples TRBV5-8 to TRBJ1-2; D call uncertain. This CDR3 has 12 residues. V lost 6 bases and J lost 8, with 14 bases in between. Germline V lookup: CDR1 SGHTS, CDR2 YDEGEE. The CDR3 spells CASTSFPQGYTF. CDR3 coding DNA: TGTGCCAGCACCTCATTCCCTCAGGGCTACACCTTC.

The chain combines TRBV7-2 with TRBJ1-2; no definite D call. Trimming removed 1 base at V and 0 bases at J, with 9 bases between. The CDR3 has 15 residues. The germline V gene has CDR1 SGHTA and CDR2 FQGNSA. Here the CDR3 reads CASSLGQFANYGYTF. CDR3 coding DNA: TGTGCCAGCAGCTTAGGTCAGTTTGCTAACTATGGCTACACCTTC.

The chain combines TRBV28 with TRBJ2-7; 7 bases agree with TRBD1. J gave up 0 bases and V 4 bases, and 9 bases lay outside the gene matches. Germline V gene data show CDR1 as MDHEN and CDR2 as SYDVKM. The CDR3 extends over 16 amino acids. Here the CDR3 reads CASSSYRQGTSYEQYF. The CDR3 nucleotides are TGTGCCAGCAGTTCCTACCGACAGGGCACCTCCTACGAGCAGTACTTC.

This clone has just one count. The gene calls are TRBV18 and TRBJ2-4; 8 positions match TRBD2. V was clipped by 7 bases and J by 7 bases; unmatched bases: 6. CDR3 length equals 13 residues. Germline V gene lookup returns CDR1 KGHSH and CDR2 LQKENI. CDR3 DNA: TGTGCCAGCTTCATAGCGGGAACGAACATTCAGTACTTC. Protein sequence: CASFIAGTNIQYF.

This sequence joins TRBV18 and TRBJ2-5; a possible D gene is TRBD2 (6 bases). Germline CDR1 is KGHSH and CDR2 is LQKENI. V lost 2 bases and J lost 2, with 15 bases in between. The CDR3 is made up of 16 amino acids. The CDR3 loop is CASSPGASGGQETQYF. CDR3 coding DNA: TGTGCCAGCTCACCAGGGGCGTCCGGGGGTCAAGAGACCCAGTACTTC.

The chain has TRBV4-3 and TRBJ2-7, with TRBD1 as a possible D gene (5 bases). V lost 0 bases and J 3 bases, leaving 15 bases between the germline ends. There are 16 residues in the CDR3. Germline CDR1 is LGHNA and CDR2 is YSLEER. The CDR3: CASSQESTGAFYEQYF. CDR3 DNA: TGCGCCAGCAGCCAAGAATCCACTGGGGCCTTCTACGAGCAGTACTTC.